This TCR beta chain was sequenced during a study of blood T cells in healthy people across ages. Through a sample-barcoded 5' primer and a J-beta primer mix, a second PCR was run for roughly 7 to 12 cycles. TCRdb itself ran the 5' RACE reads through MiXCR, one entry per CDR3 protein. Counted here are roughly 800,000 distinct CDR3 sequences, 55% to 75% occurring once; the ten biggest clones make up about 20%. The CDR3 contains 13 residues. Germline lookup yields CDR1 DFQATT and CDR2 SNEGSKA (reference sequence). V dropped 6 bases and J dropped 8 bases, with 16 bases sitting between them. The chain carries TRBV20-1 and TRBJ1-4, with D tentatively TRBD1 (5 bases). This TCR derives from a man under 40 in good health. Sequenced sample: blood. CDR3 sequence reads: CSALQDLGEKLFF. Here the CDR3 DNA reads TGCAGTGCCCTACAGGACCTCGGAGAAAAACTGTTTTTT.